This T cell receptor beta chain is from a study of regulatory T cells in long-lasting Graves disease. Time point of the sample: newly diagnosed GD, antithyroid drugs for less than 3 months. The TCR library used RNA extracted from PBMCs. There are a few counts of this clonotype. Relying on iRepertoire HTBI primers and Arm-PCR of CDR3 regions, the team built TCR beta libraries. From the multiplex PCR reads, TCRdb called clonotypes with MiXCR, one entry per CDR3 protein. The sample includes about 330,000 distinct CDR3 sequences, 15% to 20% of them seen just once. The CDR3 runs to 12 residues. V lost 6 bases to trimming and J lost 6 bases, with 8 bases between them. A further study also used this sample, focusing on T cells in Graves' hyperthyroidism and ophthalmopathy.

The V call is TRBV12-3 or TRBV12-4, the J call TRBJ2-2; D gene uncertain. The sequence was obtained from a woman between 18 and 29 years old with Graves disease. Sequenced material: peripheral blood mononuclear cells (PBMCs), taken at new diagnosis, from a patient treated with antithyroid drugs. Here the CDR3 reads CASRNPAGELFF. The CDR3 DNA reads TGTGCCAGCAGGAACCCCGCCGGGGAGCTGTTTTTT.